These 8 T cell receptor beta chains were sequenced from one sample in a study of cytomegalovirus exposure and HLA in healthy donors. The primer mix had 60 Vbeta and 13 Jbeta primers. The assay was immunoSEQ multiplex PCR, and TCRdb's table has in-frame clones only and misses some. The table lists 150,000 to 200,000 clones, around 80% of them singletons. Specimen: PBMCs. These receptors originate from a woman under 40 in good health and CMV-seropositive.

The chain is built from TRBV30 and TRBJ1-5; 8 nucleotides line up with TRBD1. V lost 1 base and J lost 0; bases outside the gene matches: 5. This CDR3 region has 16 residues. Germline CDR1 reads GTSNPN; CDR2 reads SVGIG (reference sequence). CDR3 sequence: CAWSDRDRNSNQPQHF. CDR3 coding DNA: TGTGCCTGGAGTGATCGGGACAGGAATAGCAATCAGCCCCAGCATTTT. Complete variable domain (other parts from reference TRBV30 and TRBJ1-5): SQTIHQWPATLVQPVGSPLSLECTVEGTSNPNLYWYRQAAGRGLQLLFYSVGIGQISSEVPQNLSASRPQDRQFILSSKKLLLSDSGFYLCAWSDRDRNSNQPQHFGDGTRLSIL.

V gene TRBV2 combines with J gene TRBJ2-7, with 9 nucleotides matching TRBD2. V lost 6 bases to trimming and J lost 3 bases; unmatched junction nucleotides: 9. Germline lookup yields CDR1 SNHLY and CDR2 FYNNEI. The CDR3 runs to 15 residues. The CDR3 DNA is TGTGCCAGCAGCAGCCCCCTAGCGGGGATCTACGAGCAGTACTTC. Translating it yields CASSSPLAGIYEQYF.

This sequence joins TRBV5-1 and TRBJ2-3, with TRBD2 matching over 14 bases. Per germline, CDR1 SGHRS and CDR2 YFSETQ. Germline trimming cut 2 bases from V and 3 bases from J; bases unmatched to any gene: 8. The CDR3 has 18 residues. For the CDR3, the DNA is TGCGCCAGCAGCTTTGGGACTAGCGGGAGAGCCGGAACAGATACGCAGTATTTT. It codes for CASSFGTSGRAGTDTQYF.

The sample holds a few counts of this clone. The chain has TRBV27 and TRBJ2-1; D is unresolved. The CDR3 contains 13 residues. V was cut by 4 bases and J by 3 bases, with 7 bases left in between. The germline V gene encodes CDR1 MNHEY and CDR2 SMNVEV (reference sequence). The CDR3 region has the DNA TGTGCCAGCAGTTCAGGTTACTACAATGAGCAGTTCTTC. It specifies CASSSGYYNEQFF.

This clone showed up just a few times. This chain joins TRBV4-2 and TRBJ1-1; TRBD1 aligns across 7 bases. Germline V gives CDR1 LGHNA, CDR2 YNFKEQ. This CDR3 contains 17 residues. J lost 5 bases, V lost 0 bases, and 12 bases had no gene match. The CDR3 coding sequence is TGTGCCAGCAGCCAAGATCGCTTCGACAGGGTAAGGACTGAAGCTTTCTTT. This translates into CASSQDRFDRVRTEAFF.

The rearrangement links TRBV2 to TRBJ2-1, with D hard to call. This CDR3 is built from 11 residues. Germline values: CDR1 SNHLY, CDR2 FYNNEI. Trimming took 6 bases from V and 4 from J, leaving 4 bases between them. The CDR3 DNA reads as TGTGCCAGCAGCCCTTACAATGAGCAGTTCTTC. Amino acid sequence: CASSPYNEQFF.

This chain connects TRBV4-1 to TRBJ2-5; D possibly corresponds to TRBD2 (7 bases). Germline-derived CDR1 and CDR2 are MGHRA and YSYEKL. Trimming cost V 1 base and J 5 bases, with 17 bases left between them. The CDR3 has 16 amino acids. The CDR3 DNA reads as TGCGCCAGCAGCCAAGCCCAGGGGAGGGAGTGGGAGACCCAGTACTTC. Translating gives CASSQAQGREWETQYF.

The V gene is TRBV7-9, the J gene TRBJ2-3, with D possibly TRBD2 on 5 matching bases. Trimming shortened V by 0 bases and J by 11 bases, and 12 bases separated the two germline ends. The CDR3 consists of 13 residues. Looked up from germline, CDR1 is SEHNR and CDR2 is FQNEAQ (reference sequence). CDR3 sequence reads: CASSLAGDVLQYF. CDR3 DNA sequence: TGTGCCAGCAGCTTAGCGGGAGACGTTTTGCAGTATTTT.